The entry that follows covers one TCR beta chain sequence. These data originate in a study of post-analysis software for immune sequencing data. In the study overall: Progressive-relapsing, secondary progressive and relapsing-remitting multiple sclerosis were among the disease courses included.

TCR beta cDNA libraries had unique molecular identifiers. Using its own MiXCR run on the PCR reads, TCRdb lists one record per CDR3 protein. The sample yields 750,000 to 950,000 distinct CDR3 sequences, around 50% seen once. Input material: blood. The TCR originated in a girl aged 5-17 years with multiple sclerosis.

CDR3 sequence (DNA): TGTGCCAGCAGCTGGGACAGGGGGATTGAGCGGGAGACCCAGTACTTC. This encodes CASSWDRGIERETQYF. The J gene is TRBJ2-7, the V gene TRBV7-9, with 11 positions matching TRBD1. The J call could be wrong; TRBJ2-5 is a better fit for the DNA end. The CDR3 totals 16 residues. Germline values: CDR1 SEHNR, CDR2 FQNEAQ (reference sequence).